These 27 T cell receptor beta chains came from one sample sequenced in a study of T cells in Graves' hyperthyroidism and ophthalmopathy. Template material for amplifying TCR beta CDR3 regions consisted of RNA transcripts. During a first-round RT-PCR of the TCR CDR3, the HTBI primer set was used. TCRdb called the multiplex PCR reads again in MiXCR, with one record for every CDR3 protein. The sample carries some 420,000 distinct CDR3 sequences, roughly an eighth recorded once. The sequenced sample was blood. These receptors were obtained from a woman under 30 with Graves' hyperthyroidism.

In this sample, this clonotype turned up many times. The gene calls are TRBV30 and TRBJ2-1; 11 nucleotides line up with TRBD1. Germline trimming cut 0 bases from V and 7 bases from J; bases unmatched to any gene: 5. The germline V gene encodes CDR1 GTSNPN and CDR2 SVGIG (reference sequence). The CDR3 is 15 residues long. CDR3 coding DNA: TGTGCCTGGAGTGTACGGACAGGGGGCTTAAATGAGCAGTTCTTC. As protein: CAWSVRTGGLNEQFF.

This clonotype was observed a few times. This may be a read error: a much more frequent sequence differs by one nucleotide. The CDR3 DNA reads TGTACCAGCAGCTACGGACAGCGGGAGACCCAGTACTTC. This encodes CTSSYGQRETQYF. This rearrangement joins TRBV7-8 to TRBJ2-5; maybe TRBD1 (6 bases). Germline V gives CDR1 SGHVS, CDR2 FQNEAQ. This CDR3 region has 13 residues.

This clonotype appeared many times. The rearrangement uses TRBV5-1 and TRBJ2-1; D not certain. Germline V lookup: CDR1 SGHRS, CDR2 YFSETQ. The CDR3 runs 16 residues. V was cut by 3 bases and J by 0 bases, with 13 bases left in between. This chain's CDR3 is CASSWVTGDSYNEQFF. Written as DNA, the CDR3 is TGCGCCAGCAGCTGGGTAACGGGTGACTCCTACAATGAGCAGTTCTTC.

This clonotype was seen at least ten times. V and J are TRBV28 and TRBJ2-1, with 11 bases aligning to TRBD1. Germline CDR1 MDHEN, CDR2 SYDVKM. This CDR3 region has 16 residues. Trimming cost V 5 bases and J 7 bases; bases outside gene matches: 10. The DNA for the CDR3 is TGTGCCAGCAGTCCTCCGGGACAGGGGGACATTAATGAGCAGTTCTTC. This encodes CASSPPGQGDINEQFF.

The sample holds many counts of this clonotype. The chain combines TRBV9 with TRBJ2-3, with TRBD2 identical over 9 bases. The CDR3 spans 17 residues. V lost 0 bases, J lost 2 bases, and 7 bases stayed unmatched. Germline CDR1 SGDLS, CDR2 YYNGEE. The CDR3 coding sequence is TGTGCCAGCAGCGTAGCTCCTAGACTAGCGGACACAGATACGCAGTATTTT. It specifies CASSVAPRLADTDTQYF.

This clonotype was recorded at least ten times. The chain couples TRBV11-2 to TRBJ1-5; tentatively, D is TRBD1 (6 bases). Germline loops: CDR1 SGHAT, CDR2 FQNNGV. The CDR3 extends over 13 amino acids. V shed 5 bases and J shed 7 bases, with 12 bases lying between them. This chain's CDR3 is CASSQGSEQPQHF. The CDR3 nucleotides are TGTGCCAGCAGCCAGGGGTCTGAGCAGCCCCAGCATTTT.

This clonotype has just a few counts. V usage is TRBV30 and J usage is TRBJ2-5, with 7 bases fitting TRBD2. Germline trimming cut 5 bases from V and 4 bases from J; bases unmatched to any gene: 10. Germline V gives CDR1 GTSNPN, CDR2 SVGIG (reference sequence). The length of the CDR3 is 14 residues. CDR3 DNA: TGTGCCTGGGGGGTACTAGCGTCTGCAGAGACCCAGTACTTC. Amino acid sequence: CAWGVLASAETQYF.

This chain links TRBV20-1 with TRBJ2-1; the D gene is possibly TRBD2 (6 bases). This CDR3 has 13 residues. Between the trimmed V and J ends, which lost 3 bases and 9 bases, there was a span of 15 bases. Looked up from germline, CDR1 is DFQATT and CDR2 is SNEGSKA (reference sequence). The CDR3 reads CSARPGSNAEQFF. The CDR3 DNA sequence: TGCAGTGCTAGGCCCGGGAGCAACGCTGAGCAGTTCTTC.

This clonotype was seen once. V gene TRBV6-2 or TRBV6-3 combines with J gene TRBJ1-3; 10 bases are a match to TRBD1. The CDR3 spans 14 residues. CDR1 and CDR2 (germline): MNHEY, SVGEGT. Germline trimming cut 5 bases from V and 6 bases from J; bases unmatched to any gene: 4. The CDR3 reads CASSVTGGENTIYF. CDR3 DNA sequence: TGTGCCAGCAGTGTGACAGGGGGCGAAAACACCATATATTTT.

This clonotype has ten or more counts. The chain employs TRBV6-1 and TRBJ1-1, with D unresolved. The length of the CDR3 is 13 residues. Trimming stripped 7 bases from V and 1 base from J, with 10 bases between. Germline CDR1 MNHNS, CDR2 SASEGT. The CDR3 sequence is CASTESENTEAFF. In DNA, the CDR3 is TGTGCCAGCACCGAGTCAGAGAACACTGAAGCTTTCTTT.

Note on this clonotype: This clone may be a read error of a much larger clone one base away. This chain joins TRBV6-1 and TRBJ2-2; maybe TRBD2 (5 bases). Germline V lookup: CDR1 MNHNS, CDR2 SASEGT. The CDR3 loop spans 12 amino acids. Here the CDR3 DNA reads TGTGCCAGCAGTAAGGGCACCGGGGAGCCGTTTTTT. Amino acid sequence: CASSKGTGEPFF.

In its sample, this clonotype was seen a few times. Here the CDR3 omits its conserved ending phenylalanine or tryptophan, so a read error is the likely source. The chain is built from TRBV28 and TRBJ1-2, with D hard to call. The germline V gene has CDR1 MDHEN and CDR2 SYDVKM. This CDR3 is built from 13 residues. V was pared by 1 base and J by 4 bases, with 7 bases between. CDR3 DNA: TGTGCCAGCAGTTTATTACAATCCTATGGCTACACCCTC. As protein: CASSLLQSYGYTL.

The CDR3 DNA reads TGTGCCAGCAGACCCGGGACAGGGGGCGGTCAGCCCCAGCATTTT. It specifies CASRPGTGGGQPQHF. This chain connects TRBV5-5 to TRBJ1-5; 12 bases are shared with TRBD1. J lost 6 bases, V lost 5 bases, and 6 bases had no gene match. Germline CDR1 and CDR2: SGHKS and YYEKEE (reference sequence). This CDR3 has 15 amino acids.

CDR3 nucleotides: TGTGCCAGCTCACCACCCCGGGCCCTAGGGCTGCCCACAGATACGCAGTATTTT. It encodes CASSPPRALGLPTDTQYF. The J gene is TRBJ2-3, the V gene TRBV18; no firm D call. Germline V CDR1 and CDR2: KGHSH, LQKENI. This CDR3 has 18 amino acids. Trimming removed 0 bases from V and 2 bases from J, with 18 bases in between.

The V and J genes are TRBV28 and TRBJ1-5; D not resolved. The CDR3 totals 14 residues. Germline loops: CDR1 MDHEN, CDR2 SYDVKM. Trimming took 3 bases from V and 6 from J, leaving 12 bases between them. DNA for the CDR3: TGTGCCAGCAGTTTTAGGGTGTGGAGTCAGCCCCAGCATTTT. Its protein product is CASSFRVWSQPQHF.

This clonotype showed up many times. The chain is built from TRBV20-1 and TRBJ2-1; possibly TRBD2 for D (5 bases). The CDR3 contains 10 residues. Per germline, CDR1 DFQATT and CDR2 SNEGSKA (reference sequence). V was shortened by 6 bases and J by 9 bases, with 9 bases between the two germline ends. CDR3 residues: CSAGRGEQFF. The CDR3 nucleotides read TGCAGTGCCGGACGGGGTGAGCAGTTCTTC.

This clonotype was recorded a few times. The rearrangement uses TRBV3-1 and TRBJ1-5, with no clear D. With 0 bases removed from V and 1 base from J, the gap between germline ends came to 4 bases. Germline CDR1 and CDR2: LGHDT and YNNKEL (reference sequence). The CDR3 is made up of 14 amino acids. CDR3 in amino acids: CASSQEASNQPQHF. The CDR3 DNA follows: TGTGCCAGCAGCCAAGAGGCCAGCAATCAGCCCCAGCATTTT.

At least ten counts were recorded for this clonotype. The genes are TRBV11-2 and TRBJ2-7; the D gene is possibly TRBD2 (5 bases). The germline gives CDR1 SGHAT, CDR2 FQNNGV. The CDR3 length is 16 residues. Trimming left V 3 bases short and J 3 bases short, with 18 bases between. CDR3 protein: CASSFPRDSESYEQYF. DNA for the CDR3: TGTGCCAGCAGCTTTCCACGGGATAGCGAAAGCTACGAGCAGTACTTC.

This clonotype was seen ten or more times. J is TRBJ1-5 and V is TRBV2, with D perhaps TRBD1 (5 bases). V shed 2 bases and J shed 5 bases, with 13 bases lying between them. The CDR3 has 15 amino acids. CDR1 SNHLY and CDR2 FYNNEI come from the germline V gene. DNA of the CDR3: TGTGCCAGCAGTGAAACCGGGGCGATTGATCAGCCCCAGCATTTT. Protein sequence: CASSETGAIDQPQHF. The full variable domain, completed using reference TRBV2 and TRBJ1-5, is EPEVTQTPSHQVTQMGQEVILRCVPISNHLYFYWYRQILGQKVEFLVSFYNNEISEKSEIFDDQFSVERPDGSNFTLKIRSTKLEDSAMYFCASSETGAIDQPQHFGDGTRLSIL.

This clonotype was seen at least ten times. The CDR3: CASRRLAGVNEQFF. CDR3 coding DNA: TGTGCCAGCAGGCGGCTAGCGGGAGTCAATGAGCAGTTCTTC. V and J are TRBV2 and TRBJ2-1; 10 nucleotides align to TRBD2. Germline CDR1 reads SNHLY; CDR2 reads FYNNEI. J gave up 6 bases and V 6 bases, and 5 bases lay outside the gene matches. This CDR3 region has 14 residues. The complete variable domain, with remaining parts taken from reference TRBV2 and TRBJ2-1, reads EPEVTQTPSHQVTQMGQEVILRCVPISNHLYFYWYRQILGQKVEFLVSFYNNEISEKSEIFDDQFSVERPDGSNFTLKIRSTKLEDSAMYFCASRRLAGVNEQFFGPGTRLTVL.

This clonotype was detected ten times or more. This sequence joins TRBV28 and TRBJ1-5; no clear D gene. V was cut by 2 bases and J by 7 bases, with 6 bases left in between. CDR1 and CDR2 from the germline V gene are MDHEN and SYDVKM. The CDR3 runs 12 residues. The CDR3 coding sequence is TGTGCCAGCAGTTTACGAGGGCAGCCCCAGCATTTT. It codes for CASSLRGQPQHF. The full variable domain, its missing parts supplied by reference TRBV28 and TRBJ1-5, is DVKVTQSSRYLVKRTGEKVFLECVQDMDHENMFWYRQDPGLGLRLIYFSYDVKMKEKGDIPEGYSVSREKKERFSLILESASTNQTSMYLCASSLRGQPQHFGDGTRLSIL.

The CDR3 here is CASRPTGHNQPQHF. As DNA, the CDR3 is TGTGCCAGCAGGCCGACAGGTCACAATCAGCCCCAGCATTTT. This sequence joins TRBV28 and TRBJ1-5, with a tentative D call TRBD1 (6 bases). This CDR3 spans 14 amino acids. The germline V and J ends were trimmed by 6 bases and 3 bases, with 12 bases remaining between them. Germline values: CDR1 MDHEN, CDR2 SYDVKM. Full variable domain (remainder filled in from reference TRBV28 and TRBJ1-5): DVKVTQSSRYLVKRTGEKVFLECVQDMDHENMFWYRQDPGLGLRLIYFSYDVKMKEKGDIPEGYSVSREKKERFSLILESASTNQTSMYLCASRPTGHNQPQHFGDGTRLSIL.

In this sample, this clonotype turned up many times. The chain has TRBV7-2 and TRBJ2-1, with D unclear. Germline CDR1 is SGHTA and CDR2 is FQGNSA. This CDR3 is built from 13 residues. V lost 5 bases and J 3 bases, leaving 8 bases between the germline ends. The DNA of the CDR3 is TGTGCCAGCAGCCGGATCCTCTACAATGAGCAGTTCTTC. As protein: CASSRILYNEQFF.

Ten or more counts support this clonotype. The rearrangement links TRBV5-1 to TRBJ2-3, with TRBD2 matching over 14 bases. The CDR3 runs 15 residues. Trimming took 4 bases from V and 6 from J; bases not matched to a gene: 4. Germline lookup yields CDR1 SGHRS and CDR2 YFSETQ. CDR3 protein: CASSGLAGGLDTQYF. In DNA, the CDR3 is TGCGCCAGCAGCGGACTAGCGGGAGGTTTGGATACGCAGTATTTT.

In this sample, this clonotype turned up many times. The chain combines TRBV30 with TRBJ2-7, with no clear D. V gave up 3 bases and J gave up 5 bases, with 14 bases separating them. Germline CDR1 is GTSNPN and CDR2 is SVGIG (reference sequence). CDR3 length: 13 residues. The CDR3 DNA reads TGTGCCTGGAGCGGGTCGCAAGTCCACGAGCAGTACTTC. Translation gives CAWSGSQVHEQYF.

This chain links TRBV28 with TRBJ1-6; no firm D call. Trimming took off 5 bases at V and 0 bases at J, with 14 bases between the two ends. The CDR3 has 17 residues. Germline V gene data show CDR1 as MDHEN and CDR2 as SYDVKM. This CDR3 reads CASSPRTGSSYNSPLHF. For the CDR3, the DNA is TGTGCCAGCAGTCCAAGGACGGGCAGCTCCTATAATTCACCCCTCCACTTT.

This clonotype was observed at least ten times. V is TRBV30 and J is TRBJ1-2; D possibly corresponds to TRBD1 (5 bases). Trimming removed 7 bases from V and 4 bases from J, with 16 bases in between. This CDR3 has 13 amino acids. Germline V gene data show CDR1 as GTSNPN and CDR2 as SVGIG (reference sequence). CDR3 in DNA: TGTGCCTCTCCGGAAGCTGGGACCTATGGCTACACCTTC. Translated, it gives CASPEAGTYGYTF.